These 21 T cell receptor beta chains originate from one sample sequenced in a study of OX40 agonist ivuxolimab in advanced cancers. Libraries were prepared by immunoSEQ multiplex PCR; TCRdb keeps only in-frame clonotypes and omits some of them. The sample records fewer than 85,000 clones, roughly 82% being singletons. The source material was CD4+ or CD8+ T cells sorted from blood, sampled in a trial of the OX40 agonist ivuxolimab. These receptor sequences come from an adult with an advanced solid tumor such as melanoma, head and neck, liver or kidney cancer.

The V call is TRBV2, the J call TRBJ2-3; the match to TRBD1 covers 9 bases. Losses at the gene ends were 5 bases for V and 0 bases for J; bases not matched to a gene: 3. This CDR3 has 15 residues. Germline V gene lookup returns CDR1 SNHLY and CDR2 FYNNEI. CDR3 coding DNA: TGTGCCAGCAGTCCCGGGACAGGGAGCACAGATACGCAGTATTTT. Translation gives CASSPGTGSTDTQYF.

V is TRBV6-6 and J is TRBJ2-6; D is unclear. V was clipped by 4 bases and J by 0 bases, with 4 bases between them. Germline assignment: CDR1 MNHNY and CDR2 SVGAGI (reference sequence). CDR3 size: 14 residues. The CDR3 spells CASSFPSGANVLTF. The CDR3 bases are TGTGCCAGCAGTTTCCCCTCTGGGGCCAACGTCCTGACTTTC.

The V gene is TRBV29-1, the J gene TRBJ2-7; a weak D match, TRBD2 (6 bases). The CDR3 contains 12 residues. Germline loops: CDR1 SQVTM, CDR2 ANQGSEA. V lost 6 bases, J lost 3 bases, and 12 bases lay in between. CDR3 amino acids: CSVRPGSYEQYF. The CDR3, as DNA: TGCAGCGTCCGGCCCGGGAGCTACGAGCAGTACTTC.

This chain joins TRBV28 and TRBJ2-5, with unresolved D. The CDR3 runs to 12 residues. The ends were cut back, 3 bases at V and 2 bases at J, with 4 bases in the middle. Germline CDR1 MDHEN, CDR2 SYDVKM. DNA for the CDR3: TGTGCCAGCAGTTTGCTGCAAGAGACCCAGTACTTC. Its translation: CASSLLQETQYF.

The chain uses TRBV19 and TRBJ2-1; D is tentatively TRBD1 or TRBD2 (8 bases each). With 7 bases removed from V and 10 bases from J, the gap between germline ends came to 26 bases. This CDR3 region has 16 residues. In germline, CDR1 is LNHDA, CDR2 SQIVND (reference sequence). CDR3 DNA sequence: TGTGCCAGTACGCCGTTGACAGGGGCGGGAGGTGGGGAGCAGTTCTTC. Translated: CASTPLTGAGGGEQFF.

The chain uses TRBV27 and TRBJ1-6; 7 nucleotides match TRBD1. The CDR3 consists of 13 residues. V shed 6 bases and J 9 bases; nucleotides not matched to a gene: 5. Germline-derived CDR1 and CDR2 are MNHEY and SMNVEV (reference sequence). The CDR3 region has the DNA TGTGCCAGCAGGGGGACAGTCAGTTCACCCCTCCACTTT. Translated, it gives CASRGTVSSPLHF.

The CDR3 region is CATIGPTARYNSPLHF. The CDR3 DNA reads as TGTGCCACCATTGGGCCGACCGCACGCTATAATTCACCCCTCCACTTT. The gene calls are TRBV28 and TRBJ1-6; unclear D gene. Germline CDR1 reads MDHEN; CDR2 reads SYDVKM. Trimming cost V 10 bases and J 3 bases, with 19 bases left between them. The CDR3 has 16 amino acids.

The chain links TRBV18 to TRBJ1-1; D is ambiguous. V lost 0 bases to trimming and J lost 7 bases, with 12 bases between them. Germline V lookup: CDR1 KGHSH, CDR2 LQKENI. There are 14 residues in the CDR3. The CDR3 region is CASSPPTVGIEAFF. Here the CDR3 DNA reads TGTGCCAGCTCACCACCAACCGTAGGGATTGAAGCTTTCTTT.

The rearrangement joins TRBV10-3 to TRBJ1-4; 9 bases align to TRBD1. The germline gives CDR1 ENHRY, CDR2 SYGVKD. Trimming removed 8 bases from V and 4 bases from J; junction bases left unmatched: 5. The CDR3 is 14 residues long. CDR3 nucleotide sequence: TGTGCCATCGGGACAGGGACGGATAATGAAAAACTGTTTTTT. Translated, it gives CAIGTGTDNEKLFF.

The table lists this clone with a count of one. This rearrangement joins TRBV9 to TRBJ2-2; D might be TRBD1 (6 bases). The germline V gene encodes CDR1 SGDLS and CDR2 YYNGEE. Trimming took off 4 bases at V and 2 bases at J, with 15 bases between the two ends. CDR3 length equals 16 residues. CDR3 region: CASSPQTGTNTGELFF. Written as DNA, the CDR3 is TGTGCCAGCAGCCCCCAGACAGGAACTAACACCGGGGAGCTGTTTTTT.

The V call is TRBV5-3, the J call TRBJ1-3; D is unclear. TRBV5-3 is sorted into the ORF group, with uncertain function. This CDR3 is built from 13 residues. Deletions cut 2 bases from V and 2 bases from J, with 5 bases between. The CDR3 loop is CARSLITGNTIYF. The CDR3 DNA is TGTGCCAGAAGCTTAATTACTGGAAACACCATATATTTT.

This chain joins TRBV4-2 and TRBJ2-5, with a tentative D call TRBD2 (7 bases). The CDR3 consists of 16 residues. The germline gives CDR1 LGHNA, CDR2 YNFKEQ. The V gene lost 2 bases and the J gene lost 3 bases, with 16 bases spanning the gap. The CDR3: CASSQRGGAGEETQYF. As DNA, the CDR3 is TGTGCCAGCAGCCAAAGAGGGGGGGCAGGGGAAGAGACCCAGTACTTC.

The V gene is TRBV2, the J gene TRBJ2-7, with D perhaps TRBD2 (5 bases). The CDR3 totals 15 residues. Germline CDR1 reads SNHLY; CDR2 reads FYNNEI. Trimming removed 2 bases at V and 4 bases at J, with 15 bases between. CDR3: CASSERLWTPYEQYF. CDR3 sequence (DNA): TGTGCCAGCAGTGAACGATTATGGACTCCTTACGAGCAGTACTTC.

The gene calls are TRBV6-6 and TRBJ1-3; 7 bases match TRBD1. The V and J ends lost 8 bases and 4 bases, in that order; junction bases with no gene match: 5. Germline CDR1 MNHNY, CDR2 SVGAGI (reference sequence). CDR3 length: 13 residues. The CDR3 nucleotides are TGTGCCAGCTCCTCGACAGGGGGAAACACCATATATTTT. Its protein is CASSSTGGNTIYF.

This sequence joins TRBV28 and TRBJ2-3; 8 bases align to TRBD2. Germline V lookup: CDR1 MDHEN, CDR2 SYDVKM. The junction had 6 bases not matched to a gene; V was cut back by 5 bases and J by 2 bases. The CDR3 runs to 15 residues. This CDR3 is CASSPGTRTTDTQYF. The CDR3 nucleotides read TGTGCCAGCAGTCCCGGGACTAGAACCACAGATACGCAGTATTTT.

This clone occurred a few times. The rearrangement uses TRBV21-1 and TRBJ2-7. TRBV21-1 is flagged as a pseudogene. The CDR3 runs to 12 residues. The DNA of the CDR3 is TGTGCCAGCAGGGGTGGATACTACGAGCAGTACTTC. Its translation is CASRGGYYEQYF.

This clone was observed a single time. The V and J genes are TRBV7-2 and TRBJ1-4, with a possible D match to TRBD1 (5 bases). The V end was cut by 5 bases, the J end by 7 bases, with 17 bases between. The CDR3 spans 15 residues. Germline V lookup: CDR1 SGHTA, CDR2 FQGNSA. The CDR3 protein is CASSRDGGSREKLFF. CDR3 nucleotide sequence: TGTGCCAGCAGCCGGGACGGGGGATCGCGTGAAAAACTGTTTTTT.

The DNA for the CDR3 is TGTGCCAGCAGTTACGACTTTGGAGAGACCCAGTACTTC. It codes for CASSYDFGETQYF. This chain uses TRBV6-5 with TRBJ2-5; D call uncertain. This CDR3 comprises 13 residues. Between the trimmed V and J ends, which lost 2 bases and 4 bases, there was a span of 8 bases. Germline V gene sequence: CDR1 MNHEY, CDR2 SVGAGI.

The J gene is TRBJ1-2, the V gene TRBV29-1, with D perhaps matching TRBD1 (5 bases). V gave up 0 bases and J gave up 6 bases, with 8 bases separating them. CDR3 length: 12 residues. From germline, CDR1 is SQVTM and CDR2 ANQGSEA. CDR3 nucleotides: TGCAGCGTTGAAGAAGGAGGGGATGGCTACACCTTC. Its protein is CSVEEGGDGYTF.

Comment on this clone: The sample has other DNA sequences that encode this CDR3 too. The chain employs TRBV7-6 and TRBJ1-2; the match to TRBD1 covers 7 bases. The V gene end was trimmed by 4 bases and the J gene end by 2 bases; junction bases not matched to a gene: 7. The CDR3 extends over 15 amino acids. Germline CDR1 SGHVS, CDR2 FNYEAQ. CDR3 protein: CASSSPGGGNYGYTF. CDR3 nucleotides: TGTGCCAGCAGCTCACCAGGGGGTGGAAACTATGGCTACACCTTC.

J is TRBJ1-1 and V is TRBV5-1; no definite D call. Germline CDR1 reads SGHRS; CDR2 reads YFSETQ. The CDR3 consists of 15 residues. V was trimmed by 0 bases and J by 2 bases, leaving 11 bases between them. CDR3: CASSLGPTENTEAFF. DNA for the CDR3: TGCGCCAGCAGCTTGGGCCCGACCGAAAACACTGAAGCTTTCTTT. The full variable domain, in which reference TRBV5-1 and TRBJ1-1 provide the parts outside the CDR3, is KAGVTQTPRYLIKTRGQQVTLSCSPISGHRSVSWYQQTPGQGLQFLFEYFSETQRNKGNFPGRFSGRQFSNSRSEMNVSTLELGDSALYLCASSLGPTENTEAFFGQGTRLTVV.